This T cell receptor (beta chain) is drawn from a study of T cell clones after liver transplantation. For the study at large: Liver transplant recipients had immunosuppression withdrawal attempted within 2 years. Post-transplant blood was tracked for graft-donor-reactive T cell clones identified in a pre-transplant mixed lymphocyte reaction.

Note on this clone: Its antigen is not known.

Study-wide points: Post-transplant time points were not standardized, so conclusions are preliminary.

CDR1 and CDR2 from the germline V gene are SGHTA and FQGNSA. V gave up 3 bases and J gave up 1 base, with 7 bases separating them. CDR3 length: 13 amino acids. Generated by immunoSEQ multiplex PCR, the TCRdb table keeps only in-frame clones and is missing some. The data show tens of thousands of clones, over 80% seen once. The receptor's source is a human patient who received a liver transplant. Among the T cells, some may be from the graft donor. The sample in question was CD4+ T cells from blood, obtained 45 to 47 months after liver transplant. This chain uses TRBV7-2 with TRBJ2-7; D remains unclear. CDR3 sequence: CASSLQVSYEQYF. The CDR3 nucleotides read TGTGCCAGCAGCTTGCAGGTTTCCTACGAGCAGTACTTC.